Reported below is one T cell receptor (beta chain). These data belong to a study of blood T cell repertoires in COVID-19. In the original processing: Researchers report that nucleated cell counts were estimated from reference gene primer amplification. Sequencing was performed with immunoSEQ multiplex PCR; in TCRdb, only in-frame clones are kept and a portion is missing. V and J calls and clone size are copied from that table; D and trimming were computed from the DNA. The sample carries fewer than 300,000 clones, roughly 84% recorded once. This TCR derives from a woman aged 18-35 years with acute or convalescent COVID-19. The sequenced sample consisted of peripheral blood.

The DNA of the CDR3 is TGCGCCAGCAGCTTCTTAACAGGGGTGGACTCCAATGAGCAGTTCTTC. This codes for CASSFLTGVDSNEQFF. The gene calls are TRBV5-1 and TRBJ2-1; 7 bases are shared with TRBD1. CDR1 SGHRS and CDR2 YFSETQ come from the germline V gene. This CDR3 region has 16 residues. Trimming cost V 2 bases and J 6 bases; bases outside gene matches: 11.